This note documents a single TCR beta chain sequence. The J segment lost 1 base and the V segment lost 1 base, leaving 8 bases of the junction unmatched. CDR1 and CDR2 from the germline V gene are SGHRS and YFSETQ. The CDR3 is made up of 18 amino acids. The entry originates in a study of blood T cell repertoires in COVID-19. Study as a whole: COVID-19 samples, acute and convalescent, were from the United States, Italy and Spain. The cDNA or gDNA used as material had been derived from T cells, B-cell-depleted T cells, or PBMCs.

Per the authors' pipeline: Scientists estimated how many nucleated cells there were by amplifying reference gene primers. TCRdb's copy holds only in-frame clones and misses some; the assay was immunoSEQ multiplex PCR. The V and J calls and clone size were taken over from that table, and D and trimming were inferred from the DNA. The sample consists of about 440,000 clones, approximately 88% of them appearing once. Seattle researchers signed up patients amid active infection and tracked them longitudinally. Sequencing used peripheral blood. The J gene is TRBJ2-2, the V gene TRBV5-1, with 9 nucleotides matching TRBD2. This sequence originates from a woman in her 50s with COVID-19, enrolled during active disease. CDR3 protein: CASSLSSGGSRNTGELFF. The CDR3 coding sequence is TGCGCCAGCAGCTTGTCCAGCGGGGGGTCCCGGAACACCGGGGAGCTGTTTTTT.